Shown below are 16 T cell receptor beta chains from a single sample sequenced in a study of CD8+ T cells in alopecia areata (dated by TCRdb to the late 2010s). Library method: the immunoSEQ multiplex PCR assay. To provide template for TCR sequencing, every sample had RNA extracted and reverse transcribed into cDNA. TCRdb mirrors the immuneACCESS table, restricted to in-frame sequences. Some clones are absent from its copies; in checked studies, under half trace to an unresolved V gene, and the reason for the others is unknown. The table for this sample lists 98,000 or so clones; roughly 59% of them were counted only once. Jointly, the top ten make up around a fifth of the sample. The sequencing sample was made of CD8+ T cells sorted from blood. The origin of the receptors is a human donor in good health.

This chain joins TRBV27 and TRBJ2-5; D possibly corresponds to TRBD2 (6 bases). CDR1 is MNHEY and CDR2 is SMNVEV in the germline V gene (reference sequence). The length of the CDR3 is 16 residues. The V gene lost 0 bases and the J gene lost 10 bases, with 21 bases spanning the gap. The CDR3 DNA reads as TGTGCCAGCAGTTTATCCGGCGGACTACCCGCCGAGGGCCAGTACTTC. As protein: CASSLSGGLPAEGQYF.

This clone was counted many times. The J gene is TRBJ2-2, the V gene TRBV4-1; D possibly corresponds to TRBD2 (5 bases). With 0 bases removed from V and 4 bases from J, the gap between germline ends came to 18 bases. Germline CDR1 is MGHRA and CDR2 is YSYEKL. The CDR3 is 18 residues long. The CDR3 sequence: CASSQDSGLRFPTGELFF. The CDR3, as DNA: TGCGCCAGCAGCCAAGACTCGGGGTTAAGATTCCCCACCGGGGAGCTGTTTTTT.

This clone was counted once. This chain joins TRBV29-1 and TRBJ2-7; TRBD1 matches 9 bases. Germline V CDR1 and CDR2: SQVTM, ANQGSEA. The V and J ends lost 1 base and 6 bases, in that order; junction bases with no gene match: 4. There are 13 residues in the CDR3. This CDR3 reads CSVEGGTGLEQYF. In nucleotides, the CDR3 is TGCAGCGTTGAAGGGGGGACAGGGCTCGAGCAGTACTTC.

This clone is a singleton in its sample. The rearrangement uses TRBV5-6 and TRBJ2-1; 9 bases line up with TRBD1. V trimming: 3 bases; J trimming: 7 bases; junction bases outside the gene matches: 5. Germline CDR1 is SGHDT and CDR2 is YYEEEE. This CDR3 contains 14 residues. CDR3 in DNA: TGTGCCAGCAGCTCCGGGACAGGGTTGAATGAGCAGTTCTTC. This translates into CASSSGTGLNEQFF.

The gene calls are TRBV2 and TRBJ1-2; TRBD1 might be the D (5 bases). V gave up 4 bases and J gave up 8 bases, with 11 bases separating them. The V gene's germline CDR1 is SNHLY and CDR2 FYNNEI. This CDR3 is built from 12 residues. The CDR3 region has the DNA TGTGCCAGCAGTGGGCTGGGGGAAGGCTACACCTTC. It yields the protein CASSGLGEGYTF.

V and J are TRBV28 and TRBJ1-5, with D unclear. The V and J ends lost 4 bases and 2 bases respectively, with 12 bases between them. Looked up from germline, CDR1 is MDHEN and CDR2 is SYDVKM. The CDR3 has 15 residues. CDR3 coding DNA: TGTGCCAGCAGTTCCCATCTTCGGGGCAATCAGCCCCAGCATTTT. Translating it yields CASSSHLRGNQPQHF.

The genes are TRBV4-3 and TRBJ2-1; D possibly matches TRBD1 or TRBD2 (6 bases each). Trimming pared 3 bases from V and 4 bases from J, leaving 16 bases between. Germline CDR1 is LGHNA and CDR2 is YSLEER. The CDR3 extends over 16 amino acids. The CDR3 protein is CASSQGVGGLYNEQFF. CDR3 DNA sequence: TGCGCCAGCAGCCAGGGGGTGGGGGGCCTTTACAATGAGCAGTTCTTC.

The chain carries TRBV2 and TRBJ1-6, with D unresolved. V was shortened by 0 bases and J by 7 bases, with 13 bases between the two germline ends. The CDR3 consists of 16 residues. Germline V gene lookup returns CDR1 SNHLY and CDR2 FYNNEI. CDR3 DNA: TGTGCCAGCAGTGAAGCGATCGGACGGGCGAATTCACCCCTCCACTTT. Amino acids: CASSEAIGRANSPLHF.

The chain couples TRBV15 to TRBJ1-1; no definite D call. The CDR3 is made up of 15 amino acids. The V gene's germline CDR1 is LNHNV and CDR2 YYDKDF (reference sequence). The V gene lost 0 bases and the J gene lost 1 base, with 9 bases spanning the gap. The CDR3 is CATSRDGWANTEAFF. The CDR3 DNA is TGTGCCACCAGCAGAGATGGATGGGCGAACACTGAAGCTTTCTTT.

This clone has a single count. The chain has TRBV15 and TRBJ2-7, with D possibly matching TRBD2 (6 bases). V shed 0 bases and J shed 7 bases, with 10 bases lying between them. The CDR3 is 13 residues long. CDR1 and CDR2 from the germline V gene are LNHNV and YYDKDF (reference sequence). The CDR3 spells CATSRDPGEEQYF. The CDR3 DNA reads TGTGCCACCAGCAGAGATCCGGGAGAGGAGCAGTACTTC.

The CDR3 nucleotides are TGCGCCAGCAGCCAAAAGGTCAACCTCGGGACAGGTACGGCAGGTCTGTACTTC. Its translation: CASSQKVNLGTGTAGLYF. The rearrangement links TRBV4-3 to TRBJ2-7; 8 bases line up with TRBD1. The CDR3 runs 18 residues. CDR1 and CDR2 from the germline V gene are LGHNA and YSLEER. Trimming took 2 bases from V and 12 from J; bases not matched to a gene: 24.

This rearrangement joins TRBV5-6 to TRBJ2-3; tentatively, D is TRBD1 (5 bases). Trimming took off 3 bases at V and 5 bases at J, with 13 bases between the two ends. This CDR3 is built from 14 residues. Germline CDR1 reads SGHDT; CDR2 reads YYEEEE. This CDR3 is CASSWTTSGDTQYF. The CDR3 nucleotides read TGTGCCAGCAGCTGGACAACTTCGGGAGATACGCAGTATTTT.

The chain employs TRBV18 and TRBJ2-5, with D unclear. CDR3 size: 12 residues. Trimming removed 4 bases from V and 2 bases from J, with 5 bases in between. From germline, CDR1 is KGHSH and CDR2 LQKENI. CDR3: CASSLYQETQYF. CDR3 nucleotide sequence: TGTGCCAGCTCACTATATCAAGAGACCCAGTACTTC.

The V call is TRBV27, the J call TRBJ2-3; D assignment may be TRBD1 or TRBD2 (5 bases each). CDR1 is MNHEY, CDR2 SMNVEV, per germline (reference sequence). This CDR3 has 15 residues. Trimming shortened V by 4 bases and J by 5 bases, and 16 bases separated the two germline ends. As DNA, the CDR3 is TGTGCCAGCAGTTGGGGGATCGGGGTCCAAGATACGCAGTATTTT. Protein product: CASSWGIGVQDTQYF.

The chain employs TRBV7-2 and TRBJ2-2, with D possibly called TRBD1 or TRBD2 (5 bases each). Germline loops: CDR1 SGHTA, CDR2 FQGNSA. The germline V and J ends were trimmed by 3 bases and 6 bases, with 23 bases remaining between them. The CDR3 loop spans 18 amino acids. The CDR3 sequence: CASSLPGDPYRVAGELFF. The CDR3 DNA follows: TGTGCCAGCAGCTTGCCTGGGGACCCATACCGAGTGGCCGGGGAGCTGTTTTTT.

Only a few counts were recorded for this clone. The V gene is TRBV28, the J gene TRBJ2-7, with 7 bases matching TRBD1. The V and J ends lost 5 bases and 6 bases, in that order; junction bases with no gene match: 13. CDR3 length: 15 residues. CDR1 and CDR2 (germline): MDHEN, SYDVKM. Here the CDR3 DNA reads TGTGCCAGCAGTGGGATCCGGGACAGCAAAGTCGAGCAGTACTTC. Protein sequence: CASSGIRDSKVEQYF.